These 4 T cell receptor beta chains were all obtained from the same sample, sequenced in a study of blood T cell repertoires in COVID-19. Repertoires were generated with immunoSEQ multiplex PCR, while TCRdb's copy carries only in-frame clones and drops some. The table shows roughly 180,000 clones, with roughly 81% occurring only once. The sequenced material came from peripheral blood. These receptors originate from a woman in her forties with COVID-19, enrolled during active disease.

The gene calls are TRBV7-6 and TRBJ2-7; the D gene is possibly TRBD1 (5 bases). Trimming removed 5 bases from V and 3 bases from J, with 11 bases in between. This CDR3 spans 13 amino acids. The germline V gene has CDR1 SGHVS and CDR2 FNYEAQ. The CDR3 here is CASSLQVGYEQYV. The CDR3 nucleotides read TGTGCCAGCAGCCTACAGGTAGGCTACGAGCAGTACGTC.

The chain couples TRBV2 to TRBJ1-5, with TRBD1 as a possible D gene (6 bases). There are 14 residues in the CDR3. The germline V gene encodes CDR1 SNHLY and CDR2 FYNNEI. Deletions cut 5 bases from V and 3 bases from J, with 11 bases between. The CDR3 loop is CASSLQGPNQPQHF. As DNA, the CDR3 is TGTGCCAGCAGTCTACAGGGCCCCAATCAGCCCCAGCATTTT.

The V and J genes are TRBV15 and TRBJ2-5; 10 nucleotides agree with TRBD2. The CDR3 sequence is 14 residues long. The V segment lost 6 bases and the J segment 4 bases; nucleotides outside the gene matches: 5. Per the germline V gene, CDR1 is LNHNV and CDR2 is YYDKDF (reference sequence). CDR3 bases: TGTGCCACCAGAGAAGGACTAGCGGTAGAGACCCAGTACTTC. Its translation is CATREGLAVETQYF.

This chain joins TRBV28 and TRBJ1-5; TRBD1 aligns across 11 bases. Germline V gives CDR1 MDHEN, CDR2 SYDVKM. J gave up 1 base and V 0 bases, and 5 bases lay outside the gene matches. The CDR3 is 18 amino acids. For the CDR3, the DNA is TGTGCCAGCAGTTTATGGGGACAGGGGGTAATAAGCAATCAGCCCCAGCATTTT. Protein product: CASSLWGQGVISNQPQHF.